The clone carrying this T cell receptor beta chain was counted ten times or more. Its antigen is as yet unknown. Unique molecular identifiers tagged the TCRbeta library. In TCRdb, the PCR reads were re-called with MiXCR into one record per CDR3 protein. The data hold approximately 200,000 distinct CDR3 sequences, with roughly 6% observed a single time. These data belong to a study of T-cell reconstitution after alpha-beta-depleted transplantation in children. Study-wide findings and caveats: Some patients' high day-60 TCRbeta diversity was attributed to recipient cells surviving conditioning. Several hundred expanded graft clones reportedly were the source of alpha-beta T cells about two months after transplant. T-cell counts and diversity at one year post-transplant came mainly from newly produced T cells.

CDR1 and CDR2 from the germline V gene are DFQATT and SNEGSKA (reference sequence). Trimming removed 0 bases from V and 0 bases from J, with 15 bases in between. CDR3 length: 16 residues. This clonotype was sampled from a girl under three years old with combined immunodeficiency, due to receive a stem cell transplant. V usage is TRBV20-1 and J usage is TRBJ2-7, with a tentative D call TRBD1 (6 bases). Sequencing used PBMCs, obtained before TCRalphabeta/CD19-depleted stem cell transplant. The DNA of the CDR3 is TGCAGTGCTAGAGAGACTGGACAGACGAGCTCCTACGAGCAGTACTTC. It codes for CSARETGQTSSYEQYF.